This TCR beta chain was sequenced during a study of prognosis after radiotherapy for stage I lung cancer. The genomic DNA TCR beta CDR3 region underwent two rounds of multiplex PCR. Amplification in first-round PCR relied on primers specific to each TRBV and TRBJ gene. Universal primers were what the second PCR round relied on. TCRdb reanalysed the multiplex PCR reads using MiXCR and keeps one entry per CDR3 protein. The sample holds just over 30,000 distinct CDR3 sequences; about 33% are singletons and the top ten take about 33%. V lost 3 bases to trimming and J lost 6 bases, with 8 bases between them. CDR1 is SGHNT, CDR2 YENEEA, per germline. This CDR3 is 13 amino acids long. Overall study results and limits: Medians of about 10,000 versus 6,900 showed unique TCR clone counts falling after stereotactic body radiation therapy. Lower Shannon entropy after stereotactic body radiation therapy was observed in patients who went on to develop distant metastases.

Researchers took 4.5 to 6 milliliters of peripheral blood at each of two time points. This clonotype was detected ten times or more. Its antigen remains unknown. The chain is built from TRBV11-3 and TRBJ1-4; no clear D gene. The specimen comprised PBMCs, sampled before or after stereotactic body radiation therapy (not recorded which). The TCR sequence derives from a donor aged 50 or older with non-small cell lung cancer. CDR3 protein: CASSFGPDEKLFF. For the CDR3, the DNA is TGTGCCAGCAGCTTTGGGCCAGATGAAAAACTGTTTTTT.